Listed below are T cell receptor beta chains from one sample, sequenced in a study of shared clonotypes between healthy human individuals. Sequencing used immunoSEQ multiplex PCR; TCRdb keeps in-frame clones, though not all of them. The repertoire holds millions of clones, with roughly 91% as singletons. The sequenced sample consisted of naive CD8+ T cells from PBMCs. The receptors shown here come from a man aged 18 to 30 in good health. Some clones in this sample may be carry-over from other donors' samples. The CDR3 runs from the conserved cysteine through the conserved F or W. The order of the fields is clone size, J gene, V gene, D gene, CDR3 protein, CDR3 DNA. The D gene is left open where the match is weak. Clone sizes are given selectively: once, few, many, or a class where the clone is expanded.

clone_size: .
j_call: TRBJ1-4
v_call: TRBV27
d_call: TRBD1
cdr3_aa: CASSPGTGDEKLFF
cdr3_nt: TGTGCCAGCAGTCCTGGGACAGGGGATGAAAAACTGTTTTTT

clone_size: .
j_call: TRBJ1-5
v_call: TRBV10-3
d_call: .
cdr3_aa: CAISESNGGLQPQHF
cdr3_nt: TGTGCCATCAGTGAGTCGAACGGGGGACTCCAGCCCCAGCATTTT

clone_size: .
j_call: TRBJ2-5
v_call: TRBV10-3
d_call: TRBD2
cdr3_aa: CAISEGLAGETQYF
cdr3_nt: TGTGCCATCAGTGAGGGACTAGCGGGAGAGACCCAGTACTTC

clone_size: .
j_call: TRBJ1-1
v_call: TRBV10-3
d_call: TRBD1
cdr3_aa: CATLGQGGGMNTEAFF
cdr3_nt: TGTGCCACCCTAGGACAGGGTGGGGGGATGAACACTGAAGCTTTCTTT

clone_size: .
j_call: TRBJ2-5
v_call: TRBV28
d_call: .
cdr3_aa: CASSRTEDQETQYF
cdr3_nt: TGTGCCAGCAGCCGGACAGAAGACCAAGAGACCCAGTACTTC

clone_size: .
j_call: TRBJ2-2
v_call: TRBV7-8
d_call: .
cdr3_aa: CASSLGPSGNTGELFF
cdr3_nt: TGTGCCAGCAGCTTGGGACCTAGTGGGAACACCGGGGAGCTGTTTTTT

clone_size: .
j_call: TRBJ2-7
v_call: TRBV7-3
d_call: .
cdr3_aa: CASSLTGDFPYYEQYF
cdr3_nt: TGTGCCAGCAGCTTAACCGGCGACTTCCCTTACTACGAGCAGTACTTC

clone_size: .
j_call: TRBJ2-7
v_call: TRBV6-1
d_call: .
cdr3_aa: CASSEYQANYEQYF
cdr3_nt: TGTGCCAGCAGTGAATATCAGGCGAACTACGAGCAGTACTTC

clone_size: .
j_call: TRBJ2-7
v_call: TRBV29-1
d_call: TRBD2
cdr3_aa: CSTSGTSVREQYF
cdr3_nt: TGCAGCACGTCCGGGACTAGCGTCCGCGAGCAGTACTTC

clone_size: .
j_call: TRBJ2-1
v_call: TRBV28
d_call: TRBD1
cdr3_aa: CASSGPKGQGIYNEQFF
cdr3_nt: TGTGCCAGCAGTGGCCCAAAGGGACAGGGGATTTACAATGAGCAGTTCTTC

clone_size: .
j_call: TRBJ1-4
v_call: TRBV28
d_call: .
cdr3_aa: CASSPTGDTNEKLFF
cdr3_nt: TGTGCCAGCAGTCCTACAGGAGACACTAATGAAAAACTGTTTTTT

clone_size: .
j_call: TRBJ2-7
v_call: TRBV5-6
d_call: .
cdr3_aa: CASSLASEWEQYF
cdr3_nt: TGTGCCAGCAGCTTGGCGTCCGAGTGGGAGCAGTACTTC

clone_size: .
j_call: TRBJ1-2
v_call: TRBV29-1
d_call: .
cdr3_aa: CSDGAGYGYTF
cdr3_nt: TGCAGCGACGGGGCGGGATATGGCTACACCTTC

clone_size: few
j_call: TRBJ2-2
v_call: TRBV6-4
d_call: .
cdr3_aa: CASSDGDTGELFF
cdr3_nt: TGTGCCAGCAGTGACGGAGACACCGGGGAGCTGTTTTTT

clone_size: .
j_call: TRBJ2-7
v_call: TRBV7-2
d_call: TRBD1
cdr3_aa: CASSQFRDRAYEQYF
cdr3_nt: TGTGCCAGCAGCCAATTCCGGGACAGAGCCTACGAGCAGTACTTC

clone_size: .
j_call: TRBJ2-3
v_call: TRBV4-3
d_call: TRBD2
cdr3_aa: CASSQEVERELCTDTQYF
cdr3_nt: TGCGCCAGCAGCCAAGAAGTTGAGCGGGAGCTTTGCACAGATACGCAGTATTTT

clone_size: .
j_call: TRBJ2-7
v_call: TRBV11-2
d_call: .
cdr3_aa: CASSLKSSSYEQYF
cdr3_nt: TGTGCCAGCAGCCTGAAATCGAGCTCCTACGAGCAGTACTTC

clone_size: .
j_call: TRBJ1-1
v_call: TRBV9
d_call: .
cdr3_aa: CASSAYGTVNTEAFF
cdr3_nt: TGTGCCAGCAGCGCCTATGGCACAGTGAACACTGAAGCTTTCTTT

clone_size: .
j_call: TRBJ2-1
v_call: TRBV7-6
d_call: .
cdr3_aa: CASSSPGEPQGYEQFF
cdr3_nt: TGTGCCAGCAGCAGCCCTGGCGAACCGCAGGGGTATGAGCAGTTCTTC

clone_size: .
j_call: TRBJ2-7
v_call: TRBV7-2
d_call: TRBD1
cdr3_aa: CASSLRGQGPYEQYF
cdr3_nt: TGTGCCAGCAGCTTAAGGGGACAGGGCCCCTACGAGCAGTACTTC

clone_size: .
j_call: TRBJ1-2
v_call: TRBV5-6
d_call: .
cdr3_aa: CASSLAGAYYGYTF
cdr3_nt: TGTGCCAGCAGCTTGGCCGGGGCCTACTATGGCTACACCTTC

clone_size: .
j_call: TRBJ2-2
v_call: TRBV7-6
d_call: TRBD2
cdr3_aa: CASRRLAANTGELFF
cdr3_nt: TGTGCCAGCAGGAGACTAGCAGCGAACACCGGGGAGCTGTTTTTT

clone_size: .
j_call: TRBJ2-3
v_call: TRBV15
d_call: TRBD2
cdr3_aa: CATSRSRGDVTQYF
cdr3_nt: TGTGCCACCAGCAGATCCCGGGGGGACGTAACGCAGTATTTT

clone_size: .
j_call: TRBJ1-2
v_call: TRBV5-4
d_call: .
cdr3_aa: CASHWAGSFYGYTF
cdr3_nt: TGTGCCAGCCACTGGGCAGGGTCCTTTTATGGCTACACCTTC

clone_size: .
j_call: TRBJ2-3
v_call: TRBV27
d_call: .
cdr3_aa: CASSLSARDTQYF
cdr3_nt: TGTGCCAGCAGTTTATCGGCCCGAGATACGCAGTATTTT

clone_size: .
j_call: TRBJ1-4
v_call: TRBV4-2
d_call: .
cdr3_aa: CASSQVEANEKLFF
cdr3_nt: TGTGCCAGCAGCCAAGTGGAAGCTAATGAAAAACTGTTTTTT

clone_size: .
j_call: TRBJ2-1
v_call: TRBV7-9
d_call: .
cdr3_aa: CASSFPGSLEQFF
cdr3_nt: TGTGCCAGCAGCTTCCCCGGGTCACTTGAGCAGTTCTTC

clone_size: .
j_call: TRBJ2-7
v_call: TRBV27
d_call: TRBD2
cdr3_aa: CASSLWTSSSSEQYF
cdr3_nt: TGTGCCAGCAGTTTATGGACTAGCTCGTCTTCCGAGCAGTACTTC

clone_size: .
j_call: TRBJ2-5
v_call: TRBV27
d_call: TRBD1
cdr3_aa: CASSILSTTGQDYQETQYF
cdr3_nt: TGTGCCAGCAGTATACTATCAACAACCGGACAGGACTACCAAGAGACCCAGTACTTC

clone_size: .
j_call: TRBJ2-1
v_call: TRBV5-1
d_call: .
cdr3_aa: CASSLERESRDEQFF
cdr3_nt: TGCGCCAGCAGCTTGGAACGGGAGTCAAGGGATGAGCAGTTCTTC

clone_size: .
j_call: TRBJ2-7
v_call: TRBV7-9
d_call: .
cdr3_aa: CAITRYRGGLTIYEQYF
cdr3_nt: TGTGCCATTACCCGTTACCGTGGCGGGCTCACGATTTACGAGCAGTACTTC

clone_size: .
j_call: TRBJ1-5
v_call: TRBV28
d_call: .
cdr3_aa: CASSRWGNQPQHF
cdr3_nt: TGTGCCAGCAGCCGGTGGGGCAATCAGCCCCAGCATTTT

clone_size: .
j_call: TRBJ1-1
v_call: TRBV12-5
d_call: TRBD1
cdr3_aa: CASGLVIDRGKFEAFF
cdr3_nt: TGTGCTAGTGGTTTGGTAATCGACAGGGGGAAATTTGAAGCTTTCTTT

clone_size: .
j_call: TRBJ1-1
v_call: TRBV10-2
d_call: .
cdr3_aa: CASSELQEGGTEAFF
cdr3_nt: TGCGCCAGCAGTGAGCTTCAGGAAGGGGGCACTGAAGCTTTCTTT

clone_size: .
j_call: TRBJ1-3
v_call: TRBV9
d_call: TRBD1
cdr3_aa: CASSVSGGGNTIYF
cdr3_nt: TGTGCCAGCAGCGTATCAGGGGGTGGAAACACCATATATTTT

clone_size: .
j_call: TRBJ2-4
v_call: TRBV29-1
d_call: .
cdr3_aa: CSVRIQDTKNIQYF
cdr3_nt: TGCAGCGTTCGTATCCAGGATACCAAAAACATTCAGTACTTC

clone_size: .
j_call: TRBJ2-1
v_call: TRBV7-2
d_call: TRBD2
cdr3_aa: CASSQEGGLAYLENEQFF
cdr3_nt: TGTGCCAGCAGCCAAGAAGGGGGACTAGCATACCTGGAGAATGAGCAGTTCTTC

clone_size: .
j_call: TRBJ2-7
v_call: TRBV6-5
d_call: TRBD1
cdr3_aa: CASSYSGQGGEQYF
cdr3_nt: TGTGCCAGCAGTTACTCGGGACAGGGTGGCGAGCAGTACTTC

clone_size: once
j_call: TRBJ2-4
v_call: TRBV28
d_call: TRBD2
cdr3_aa: CASTGEGKGGIQYF
cdr3_nt: TGTGCCAGCACCGGGGAGGGAAAGGGTGGCATTCAGTACTTC

clone_size: once
j_call: TRBJ2-5
v_call: TRBV5-6
d_call: .
cdr3_aa: CASSYRTRVGPPTQYF
cdr3_nt: TGTGCCAGCAGCTACCGAACCCGGGTCGGTCCCCCTACCCAGTACTTC

clone_size: .
j_call: TRBJ2-7
v_call: TRBV11-2
d_call: TRBD2
cdr3_aa: CASSWGGTLYEQYF
cdr3_nt: TGTGCCAGCAGCTGGGGGGGTACACTTTACGAGCAGTACTTC

clone_size: .
j_call: TRBJ2-3
v_call: TRBV15
d_call: .
cdr3_aa: CATSRRTSPDTQYF
cdr3_nt: TGTGCCACCAGCAGACGCACGAGTCCCGATACGCAGTATTTT